These 24 T cell receptor beta chains were sequenced from one sample in a study of CD8+CD57+ T cells in acquired aplastic anemia. By flow cytometry, patients selected for sequencing had shown an expansion of CD8+CD57+ cells. The template for TCR beta VDJ and CDR3 sequence profiling was genomic DNA. TCRdb redid the calling of the reads with MiXCR, one entry per CDR3 protein. The data contain around 430,000 distinct CDR3 sequences, around a third of them singletons. Sequencing used sorted CD4+, CD8+, or CD8+CD57+ T cells (not recorded which) from PBMCs. The receptors here all came from a human donor with aplastic anemia.

This clonotype was found many times. This chain uses TRBV19 with TRBJ1-2, with a weak D call TRBD1 (6 bases). V was clipped by 8 bases and J by 8 bases, with 21 bases between them. Germline values: CDR1 LNHDA, CDR2 SQIVND (reference sequence). The CDR3 runs to 14 residues. The CDR3 DNA is TGTGCCAGTGTCTACTCGGGGGGCGGCTTCGGCTACACCTTC. Translation: CASVYSGGGFGYTF.

This clonotype has only one observation. The chain links TRBV4-1 to TRBJ2-2; D remains unclear. CDR3 size: 14 residues. V shed 3 bases and J shed 7 bases, with 12 bases lying between them. The germline CDR1 and CDR2 sequences are MGHRA and YSYEKL. CDR3 residues: CASSHLGWNGELFF. CDR3 nucleotides: TGCGCCAGCAGCCACCTAGGATGGAACGGGGAGCTGTTTTTT.

The chain joins TRBV20-1 to TRBJ1-6; 7 positions match TRBD1. The CDR3 runs to 12 residues. Germline assignment: CDR1 DFQATT and CDR2 SNEGSKA (reference sequence). J lost 7 bases, V lost 6 bases, and 3 bases had no gene match. CDR3: CSAEQGNSPLHF. Written as DNA, the CDR3 is TGCAGTGCAGAACAGGGGAATTCACCCCTCCACTTT.

The chain joins TRBV19 to TRBJ2-3; D may match TRBD1 or TRBD2 (6 bases each). The CDR3 covers 14 residues. The ends were cut back, 3 bases at V and 5 bases at J, with 12 bases in the middle. Germline loops: CDR1 LNHDA, CDR2 SQIVND (reference sequence). DNA of the CDR3: TGTGCCAGTAGTATCGGGGGCCGTGGAGATACGCAGTATTTT. Amino acid sequence: CASSIGGRGDTQYF.

This clonotype was detected only a few times. The CDR3 loop is CAWGGGGAKEYF. CDR3 nucleotides: TGTGCCTGGGGAGGTGGCGGGGCCAAGGAGTACTTC. This chain joins TRBV30 and TRBJ2-7, with a tentative D call TRBD2 (6 bases). CDR1 GTSNPN and CDR2 SVGIG come from the germline V gene (reference sequence). V was trimmed by 5 bases and J by 11 bases, leaving 19 bases between them. CDR3 length equals 12 residues.

The chain employs TRBV5-5 and TRBJ1-1, with 7 nucleotides matching TRBD1. This CDR3 comprises 16 residues. Germline values: CDR1 SGHKS, CDR2 YYEKEE (reference sequence). Losses at the gene ends were 4 bases for V and 4 bases for J; bases not matched to a gene: 13. This CDR3 reads CASSRSTGNWVTEAFF. Here the CDR3 DNA reads TGTGCCAGCAGCCGTTCGACAGGGAACTGGGTCACTGAAGCTTTCTTT.

The chain is built from TRBV7-9 and TRBJ1-2; 8 positions match TRBD1. Trimming removed 1 base from V and 4 bases from J; junction bases left unmatched: 5. Germline-derived CDR1 and CDR2 are SEHNR and FQNEAQ (reference sequence). The CDR3 totals 15 residues. The CDR3 nucleotides are TGTGCCAGCAGCTTAGGTCCAGGGGGCGCCTATGGCTACACCTTC. This codes for CASSLGPGGAYGYTF.

This clonotype showed up just once. This chain joins TRBV10-3 and TRBJ2-5, with D hard to call. Deletions cut 2 bases from V and 2 bases from J, with 12 bases between. Germline CDR1 ENHRY, CDR2 SYGVKD. The CDR3 runs to 15 residues. CDR3 sequence reads: CAISETWGGQETQYF. The CDR3 nucleotides are TGTGCCATCAGTGAGACGTGGGGTGGTCAAGAGACCCAGTACTTC.

This clonotype showed up many times. The CDR3 spells CATSDRSYGYTF. DNA of the CDR3: TGTGCCACCAGTGACCGATCCTATGGCTACACCTTC. The V call is TRBV24-1, the J call TRBJ1-2, with D unresolved. The CDR3 is 12 residues long. Germline loops: CDR1 KGHDR, CDR2 SFDVKD. Deletions cut 4 bases from V and 4 bases from J, with 6 bases between.

This clonotype was found a few times. The chain joins TRBV4-2 to TRBJ1-5, with D tentatively TRBD1 (5 bases). The V and J ends lost 11 bases and 1 base respectively, with 24 bases between them. The CDR3 is 17 residues long. Per germline, CDR1 LGHNA and CDR2 YNFKEQ. As DNA, the CDR3 is TGTGCCGGTAGCAGGGAACATGCGGCATTGAGCAATCAGCCCCAGCATTTT. Its translation is CAGSREHAALSNQPQHF.

This clonotype was observed a few times. The V and J genes are TRBV10-3 and TRBJ1-2; D uncertain. This CDR3 comprises 11 residues. V shed 7 bases and J shed 4 bases, with 7 bases lying between them. Germline V gives CDR1 ENHRY, CDR2 SYGVKD. In nucleotides, the CDR3 is TGTGCCATCACGGAGGGCTATGGCTACACCTTC. Amino acid sequence: CAITEGYGYTF.

The chain combines TRBV19 with TRBJ1-5, with 9 bases fitting TRBD1. The J segment lost 5 bases and the V segment lost 11 bases, leaving 10 bases of the junction unmatched. The CDR3 has 14 residues. Germline loops: CDR1 LNHDA, CDR2 SQIVND (reference sequence). In DNA, the CDR3 is TGTGCCTGGAGAGGTACAGGGGGCCATCAGCCCCAGCATTTT. This encodes CAWRGTGGHQPQHF. Full variable domain (remainder filled in from reference TRBV19 and TRBJ1-5): DGGITQSPKYLFRKEGQNVTLSCEQNLNHDAMYWYRQDPGQGLRLIYYSQIVNDFQKGDIAEGYSVSREKKESFPLTVTSAQKNPTAFYLCAWRGTGGHQPQHFGDGTRLSIL.

This clonotype has ten or more counts. The J gene is TRBJ1-1, the V gene TRBV7-6; no firm D call. Germline V gives CDR1 SGHVS, CDR2 FNYEAQ. The CDR3 runs 15 residues. V was shortened by 5 bases and J by 1 base, with 14 bases between the two germline ends. The CDR3 nucleotides read TGTGCCAGCAGCATGTACAGCTTACAGAACACTGAAGCTTTCTTT. Amino acids: CASSMYSLQNTEAFF.

This clonotype was observed at least ten times. V and J are TRBV20-1 and TRBJ1-5, with D tentatively TRBD1 (6 bases). V was clipped by 5 bases and J by 7 bases, with 15 bases between them. The CDR3 contains 13 residues. Germline loops: CDR1 DFQATT, CDR2 SNEGSKA (reference sequence). The DNA for the CDR3 is TGCAGTGCTCCCGGGGGGCTTAAGCAGCCCCAGCATTTT. Amino acids: CSAPGGLKQPQHF.

Many counts were recorded for this clonotype. The chain uses TRBV20-1 and TRBJ2-7; D is perhaps TRBD1 (6 bases). Germline V lookup: CDR1 DFQATT, CDR2 SNEGSKA (reference sequence). V was clipped by 3 bases and J by 6 bases, with 15 bases between them. The CDR3 runs 13 residues. The CDR3 DNA reads as TGCAGTGCTAGTAGAGGGGGTAACGGCGAGCAGTACTTC. This translates into CSASRGGNGEQYF.

The table lists this clonotype with a few counts. Just one base apart from a much larger clone, this may be a read error. The chain has TRBV15 and TRBJ2-5; TRBD1 is a possible D gene (5 bases). In germline, CDR1 is LNHNV, CDR2 YYDKDF (reference sequence). The CDR3 loop spans 15 amino acids. The CDR3 coding sequence is TGTGCCACCAGCAGAGACCCGACAGCGCAAGAGACCCGGTACTTC. Residues: CATSRDPTAQETRYF.

In this sample, this clonotype turned up many times. The chain has TRBV12-3 or TRBV12-4 and TRBJ1-2; 12 bases are a match to TRBD1. With 6 bases clipped from V and 4 bases from J, the junction kept 3 bases outside the gene matches. The CDR3 spans 14 residues. The CDR3 protein is CASSRGQGAYGYTF. CDR3 in DNA: TGTGCCAGCAGCCGGGGACAGGGGGCCTATGGCTACACCTTC.

The sample holds many counts of this clonotype. CDR3 nucleotides: TGTGCCAGCAGCTTAAAAGGCCAGCCCCAGCATTTT. Amino acid sequence: CASSLKGQPQHF. V is TRBV7-9 and J is TRBJ1-5, with no clear D. Germline CDR1 and CDR2: SEHNR and FQNEAQ (reference sequence). The CDR3 length is 12 residues. Trimming removed 2 bases at V and 7 bases at J, with 6 bases between.

This clonotype was counted only a few times. V usage is TRBV19 and J usage is TRBJ2-1; 9 nucleotides match TRBD2. The junction had 6 bases not matched to a gene; V was cut back by 10 bases and J by 2 bases. Germline CDR1 and CDR2: LNHDA and SQIVND (reference sequence). The CDR3 runs to 14 residues. CDR3 loop: CATSSGIAYNEQFF. The CDR3 DNA follows: TGTGCCACCTCTAGCGGGATCGCCTACAATGAGCAGTTCTTC.

This clonotype was counted a few times. This chain links TRBV9 with TRBJ2-1; D remains ambiguous. This CDR3 has 13 amino acids. Trimming took 2 bases from V and 6 from J, leaving 9 bases between them. Germline lookup yields CDR1 SGDLS and CDR2 YYNGEE. CDR3 amino acids: CASSVVSGNEQFF. CDR3 coding DNA: TGTGCCAGCAGCGTCGTCTCCGGCAATGAGCAGTTCTTC.

With respect to this clonotype: A much larger clonotype is one base distant, so this may be a read error. As the CDR3 is not closed by the conserved phenylalanine or tryptophan, this likely results from a read error. The chain's CDR3 is CASSAQRDYGYTL. DNA for the CDR3: TGTGCCAGCAGCGCTCAGCGAGACTATGGCTACACCCTC. This chain uses TRBV9 with TRBJ1-2; unclear D gene. CDR3 length: 13 residues. V lost 3 bases and J 3 bases, leaving 9 bases between the germline ends. CDR1 and CDR2 from the germline V gene are SGDLS and YYNGEE.

This clonotype has just a few counts. This CDR3 reads CASSLERGSTANEKLFF. CDR3 DNA sequence: TGTGCCAGCAGCTTAGAAAGGGGGTCTACTGCTAATGAAAAACTGTTTTTT. The V and J genes are TRBV7-8 and TRBJ1-4; possibly TRBD1 for D (6 bases). The CDR3 is made up of 17 amino acids. The V and J ends lost 1 base and 3 bases respectively, with 15 bases between them. Germline CDR1 is SGHVS and CDR2 is FQNEAQ. Variable domain in full (rest from reference TRBV7-8 and TRBJ1-4): GAGVSQSPRYKVAKRGQDVALRCDPISGHVSLFWYQQALGQGPEFLTYFQNEAQLDKSGLPSDRFFAERPEGSVSTLKIQRTQQEDSAVYLCASSLERGSTANEKLFFGSGTQLSVL.

This clonotype was counted once. This rearrangement joins TRBV30 to TRBJ2-5; D is unresolved. Germline V gives CDR1 GTSNPN, CDR2 SVGIG (reference sequence). The length of the CDR3 is 14 residues. Deletions cut 3 bases from V and 3 bases from J, with 14 bases between. The CDR3 sequence: CAWSVQSGKETQYF. DNA for the CDR3: TGTGCCTGGAGCGTACAATCGGGTAAAGAGACCCAGTACTTC.

V is TRBV7-9 and J is TRBJ2-5; tentative D call: TRBD1 (5 bases). From germline, CDR1 is SEHNR and CDR2 FQNEAQ (reference sequence). CDR3 length equals 13 residues. Trimming removed 5 bases at V and 4 bases at J, with 11 bases between. The CDR3 nucleotides read TGTGCCAGCAGCGGACAAGGGCTAGAGACCCAGTACTTC. This sequence encodes CASSGQGLETQYF. The full variable domain, with the rest looked up from reference TRBV7-9 and TRBJ2-5, is DTGVSQNPRHKITKRGQNVTFRCDPISEHNRLYWYRQTLGQGPEFLTYFQNEAQLEKSRLLSDRFSAERPKGSFSTLEIQRTEQGDSAMYLCASSGQGLETQYFGPGTRLLVL.